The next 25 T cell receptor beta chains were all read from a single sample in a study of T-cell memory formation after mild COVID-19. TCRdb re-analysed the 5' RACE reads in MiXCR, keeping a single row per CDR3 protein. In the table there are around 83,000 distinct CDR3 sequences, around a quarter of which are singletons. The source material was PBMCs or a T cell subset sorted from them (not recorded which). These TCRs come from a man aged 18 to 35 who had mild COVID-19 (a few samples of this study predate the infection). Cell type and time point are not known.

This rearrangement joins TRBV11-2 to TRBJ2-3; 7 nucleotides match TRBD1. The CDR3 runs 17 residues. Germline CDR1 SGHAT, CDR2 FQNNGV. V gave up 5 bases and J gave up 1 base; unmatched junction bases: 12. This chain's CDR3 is CASSPSKGTARTDTQYF. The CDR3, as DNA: TGTGCCAGCAGCCCATCGAAGGGGACAGCCCGCACAGATACGCAGTATTTT.

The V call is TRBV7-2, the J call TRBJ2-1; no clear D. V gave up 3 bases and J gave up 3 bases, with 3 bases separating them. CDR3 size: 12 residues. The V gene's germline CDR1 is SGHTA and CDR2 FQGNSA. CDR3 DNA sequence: TGTGCCAGCAGCTTCGTCTACAATGAGCAGTTCTTC. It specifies CASSFVYNEQFF. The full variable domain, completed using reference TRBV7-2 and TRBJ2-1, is GAGVSQSPSNKVTEKGKDVELRCDPISGHTALYWYRQSLGQGLEFLIYFQGNSAPDKSGLPSDRFSAERTGGSVSTLTIQRTQQEDSAVYLCASSFVYNEQFFGPGTRLTVL.

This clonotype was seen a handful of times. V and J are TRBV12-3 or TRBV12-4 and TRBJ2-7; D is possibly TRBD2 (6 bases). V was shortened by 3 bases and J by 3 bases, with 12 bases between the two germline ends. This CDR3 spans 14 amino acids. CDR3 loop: CASSLEGLIYEQYF. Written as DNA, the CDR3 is TGTGCCAGCAGTTTGGAGGGACTTATCTACGAGCAGTACTTC.

The CDR3 DNA reads TGCGCCAGCAGCTTTAACGGGGGCGCTACCCAAGAGACCCAGTACTTC. Translation gives CASSFNGGATQETQYF. V gene TRBV5-1 combines with J gene TRBJ2-5; either TRBD1 or TRBD2 may fit D (6 bases each). Trimming shortened V by 2 bases and J by 1 base, and 15 bases separated the two germline ends. Germline V gene data show CDR1 as SGHRS and CDR2 as YFSETQ. This CDR3 contains 16 residues.

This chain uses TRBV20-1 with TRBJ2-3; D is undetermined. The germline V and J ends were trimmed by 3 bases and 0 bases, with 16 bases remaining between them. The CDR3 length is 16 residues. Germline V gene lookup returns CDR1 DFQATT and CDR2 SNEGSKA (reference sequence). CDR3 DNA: TGCAGTGCTAGTGGGGTAGGCGCGGTTAGCACAGATACGCAGTATTTT. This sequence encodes CSASGVGAVSTDTQYF.

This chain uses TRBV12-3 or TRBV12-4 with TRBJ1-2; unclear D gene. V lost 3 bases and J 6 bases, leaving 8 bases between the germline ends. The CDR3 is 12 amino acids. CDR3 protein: CASSFSPDGYTF. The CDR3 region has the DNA TGTGCCAGCAGTTTCAGCCCGGATGGCTACACCTTC.

The CDR3 spells CASSFPVSGGANEAFF. The CDR3, as DNA: TGTGCCAGCAGTTTTCCGGTATCAGGGGGCGCGAATGAAGCTTTCTTT. This chain joins TRBV12-3 or TRBV12-4 and TRBJ1-1; 8 positions match TRBD1. CDR3 length: 16 amino acids. Trimming took 3 bases from V and 7 from J; bases not matched to a gene: 13.

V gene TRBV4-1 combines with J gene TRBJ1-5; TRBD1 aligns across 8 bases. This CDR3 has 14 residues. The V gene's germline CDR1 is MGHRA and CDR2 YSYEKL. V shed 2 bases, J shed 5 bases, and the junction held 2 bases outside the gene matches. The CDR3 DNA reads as TGCGCCAGCAGCCAATACAGGGGGGATCAGCCCCAGCATTTT. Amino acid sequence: CASSQYRGDQPQHF.

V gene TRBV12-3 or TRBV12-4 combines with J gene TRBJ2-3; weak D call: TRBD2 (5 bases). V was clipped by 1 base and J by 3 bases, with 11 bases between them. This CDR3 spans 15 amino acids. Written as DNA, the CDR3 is TGTGCCAGCAGTTTAGGGGCGGGTGGTACAGATACGCAGTATTTT. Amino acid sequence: CASSLGAGGTDTQYF.

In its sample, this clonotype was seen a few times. CDR3 loop: CASSVATAGNYGYTF. DNA for the CDR3: TGTGCCAGCAGCGTAGCTACGGCAGGGAACTATGGCTACACCTTC. The J gene is TRBJ1-2, the V gene TRBV9; a possible D gene is TRBD1 (5 bases). Germline loops: CDR1 SGDLS, CDR2 YYNGEE. The CDR3 consists of 15 residues. Trimming took off 0 bases at V and 2 bases at J, with 11 bases between the two ends.

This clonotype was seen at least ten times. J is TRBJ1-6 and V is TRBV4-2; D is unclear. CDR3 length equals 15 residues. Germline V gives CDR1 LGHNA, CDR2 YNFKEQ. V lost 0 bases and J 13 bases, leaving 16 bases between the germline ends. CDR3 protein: CASSQDPGPEEPLHF. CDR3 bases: TGTGCCAGCAGCCAAGATCCCGGTCCGGAGGAGCCCCTCCACTTT.

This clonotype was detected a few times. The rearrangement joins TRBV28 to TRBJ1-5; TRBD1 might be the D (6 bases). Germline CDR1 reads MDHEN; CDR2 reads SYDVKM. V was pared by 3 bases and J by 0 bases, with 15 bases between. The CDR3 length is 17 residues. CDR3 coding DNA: TGTGCCAGCAGTTTTACGTTGGGGGGCAATAGCAATCAGCCCCAGCATTTT. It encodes CASSFTLGGNSNQPQHF.

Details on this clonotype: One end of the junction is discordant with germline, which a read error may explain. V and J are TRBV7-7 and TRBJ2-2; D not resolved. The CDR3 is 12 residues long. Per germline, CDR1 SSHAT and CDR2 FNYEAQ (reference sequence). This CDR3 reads CASSSRVGELFF. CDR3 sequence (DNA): TGTGCTAGCAGCTCTAGGGTCGGGGAGCTGTTTTTT.

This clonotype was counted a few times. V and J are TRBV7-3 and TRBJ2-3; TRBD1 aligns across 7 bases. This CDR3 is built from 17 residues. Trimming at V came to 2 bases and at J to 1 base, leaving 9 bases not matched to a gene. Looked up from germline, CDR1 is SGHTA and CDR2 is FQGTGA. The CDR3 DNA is TGTGCCAGCAGCTTAGAAGCAGGGGGTCTGGGCACAGATACGCAGTATTTT. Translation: CASSLEAGGLGTDTQYF.

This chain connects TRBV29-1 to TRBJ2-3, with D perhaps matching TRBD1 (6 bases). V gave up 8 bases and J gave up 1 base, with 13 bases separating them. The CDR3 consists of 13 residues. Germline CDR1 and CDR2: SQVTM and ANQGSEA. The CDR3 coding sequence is TGCAGCTATACAGGGACCCGCACAGATACGCAGTATTTT. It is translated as CSYTGTRTDTQYF.

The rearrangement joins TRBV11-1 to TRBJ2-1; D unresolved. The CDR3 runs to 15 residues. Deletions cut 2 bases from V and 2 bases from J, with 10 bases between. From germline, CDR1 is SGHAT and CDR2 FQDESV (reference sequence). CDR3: CASSLIMSTYNEQFF. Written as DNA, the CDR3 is TGTGCCAGCAGCTTAATAATGAGCACCTACAATGAGCAGTTCTTC.

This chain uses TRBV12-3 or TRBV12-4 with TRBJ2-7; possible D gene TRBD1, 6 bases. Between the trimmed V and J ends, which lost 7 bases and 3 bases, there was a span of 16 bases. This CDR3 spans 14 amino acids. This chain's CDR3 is CASTPGEGGYEQYF. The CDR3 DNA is TGTGCCAGCACCCCCGGGGAAGGGGGCTACGAGCAGTACTTC.

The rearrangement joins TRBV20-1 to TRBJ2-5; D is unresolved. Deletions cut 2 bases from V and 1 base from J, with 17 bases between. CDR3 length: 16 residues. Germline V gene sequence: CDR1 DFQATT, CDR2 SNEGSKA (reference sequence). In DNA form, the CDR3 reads TGCAGTGCTAGAATTTTCTCTACGGGCGGCCAAGAGACCCAGTACTTC. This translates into CSARIFSTGGQETQYF.

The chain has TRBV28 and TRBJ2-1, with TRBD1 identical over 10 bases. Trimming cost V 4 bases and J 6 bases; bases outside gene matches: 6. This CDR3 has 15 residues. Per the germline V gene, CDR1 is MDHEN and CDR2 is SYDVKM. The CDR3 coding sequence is TGTGCCAGCAGTTCCGCCGGGACAGGGGTCAATGAGCAGTTCTTC. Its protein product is CASSSAGTGVNEQFF.

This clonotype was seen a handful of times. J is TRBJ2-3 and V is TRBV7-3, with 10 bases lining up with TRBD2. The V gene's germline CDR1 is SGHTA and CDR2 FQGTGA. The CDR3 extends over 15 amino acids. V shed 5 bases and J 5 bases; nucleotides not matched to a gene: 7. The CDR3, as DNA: TGTGCCAGCAGCGCCACTAGCGGGGTCGGAGATACGCAGTATTTT. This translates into CASSATSGVGDTQYF.

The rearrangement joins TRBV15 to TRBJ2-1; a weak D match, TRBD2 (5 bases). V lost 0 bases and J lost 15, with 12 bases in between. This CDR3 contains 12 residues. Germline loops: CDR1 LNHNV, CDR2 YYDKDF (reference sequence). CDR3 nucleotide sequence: TGTGCCACCAGCAGAGAGGGAGCGGAATTGTTCTTC. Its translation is CATSREGAELFF.

As DNA, the CDR3 is TGTGCCAGCAGTTCCGTTCTGCGGGTACTCCTCTCTGGAAACACCATATATTTT. This translates into CASSSVLRVLLSGNTIYF. The chain couples TRBV28 to TRBJ1-3; no firm D call. V lost 4 bases, J lost 0 bases, and 19 bases lay in between. CDR1 is MDHEN and CDR2 is SYDVKM in the germline V gene. The CDR3 runs 18 residues.

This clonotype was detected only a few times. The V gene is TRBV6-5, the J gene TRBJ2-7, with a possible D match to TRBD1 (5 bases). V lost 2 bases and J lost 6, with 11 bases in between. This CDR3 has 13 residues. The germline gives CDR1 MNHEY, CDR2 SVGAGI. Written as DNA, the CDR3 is TGTGCCAGCAGTTACGGGGCAGCCCTCGAGCAGTACTTC. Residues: CASSYGAALEQYF.

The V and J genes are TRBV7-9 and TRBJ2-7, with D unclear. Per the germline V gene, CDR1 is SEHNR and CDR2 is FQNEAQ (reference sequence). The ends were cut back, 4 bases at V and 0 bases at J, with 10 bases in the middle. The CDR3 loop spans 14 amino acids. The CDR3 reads CASSSRRSSYEQYV. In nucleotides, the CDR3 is TGTGCCAGCAGCTCCAGGAGAAGCTCCTACGAGCAGTACGTC.

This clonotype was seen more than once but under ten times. CDR3 amino acids: CASSFSIQDRYGYTF. The CDR3 DNA is TGTGCCAGCAGTTTTTCGATTCAGGACAGATATGGCTACACCTTC. The chain combines TRBV12-3 or TRBV12-4 with TRBJ1-2; D may be TRBD1 (6 bases). The CDR3 is 15 amino acids. Trimming cost V 3 bases and J 5 bases, with 16 bases left between them.